The 32 T cell receptor beta chains below all came from one sample that was sequenced in a study of cytomegalovirus exposure and HLA in healthy donors. Both 60 Vbeta primers and 13 Jbeta primers went into the PCR. Only in-frame clones appear in the TCRdb table, and some are missing; sequencing was by immunoSEQ multiplex PCR. This sample has 180,000 or so clones, with roughly 85% found just once. Material: PBMCs. The receptors originated from a man younger than 35 in good health and CMV-seropositive.

This clone came up a few times. This chain joins TRBV7-2 and TRBJ2-2, with 7 bases lining up with TRBD1. CDR1 is SGHTA and CDR2 is FQGNSA in the germline V gene. The CDR3 has 14 residues. J was trimmed by 3 bases and V by 5 bases; bases with no gene match: 3. CDR3 region: CASSPTGYTGELFF. CDR3 in DNA: TGTGCCAGCAGCCCGACAGGGTACACCGGGGAGCTGTTTTTT.

The chain carries TRBV5-1 and TRBJ2-5, with D hard to call. The CDR3 length is 13 residues. Germline CDR1 reads SGHRS; CDR2 reads YFSETQ. The V and J ends lost 1 base and 0 bases respectively, with 4 bases between them. The CDR3 sequence is CASSLSYQETQYF. The CDR3 nucleotides read TGCGCCAGCAGCTTGTCGTACCAAGAGACCCAGTACTTC.

This chain connects TRBV30 to TRBJ2-2; no firm D call. Germline-derived CDR1 and CDR2 are GTSNPN and SVGIG (reference sequence). The CDR3 has 12 amino acids. V lost 0 bases and J lost 7, with 6 bases in between. CDR3 DNA: TGTGCCTGGAGTGTCGGTGGCGGGGAGCTGTTTTTT. Amino acid sequence: CAWSVGGGELFF.

This rearrangement joins TRBV10-3 to TRBJ2-2; D possibly corresponds to TRBD2 (7 bases). Trimming cost V 2 bases and J 6 bases, with 10 bases left between them. The germline V gene has CDR1 ENHRY and CDR2 SYGVKD. This CDR3 is 14 amino acids long. DNA for the CDR3: TGTGCCATCAGTGAGACGGGGGGCTCCGGGGAGCTGTTTTTT. Translation gives CAISETGGSGELFF.

V and J are TRBV30 and TRBJ2-1; 11 bases agree with TRBD2. Germline-derived CDR1 and CDR2 are GTSNPN and SVGIG (reference sequence). The CDR3 is 15 amino acids. The V and J ends lost 2 bases and 4 bases, in that order; junction bases with no gene match: 4. The CDR3 DNA sequence: TGTGCCTGGAGTTATAGCGGGGGGGCTTACAATGAGCAGTTCTTC. Encoded protein: CAWSYSGGAYNEQFF.

The chain uses TRBV11-3 and TRBJ1-1, with D perhaps matching TRBD1 (6 bases). Germline CDR1 is SGHNT and CDR2 is YENEEA. The CDR3 consists of 15 residues. V lost 5 bases to trimming and J lost 0 bases, with 13 bases between them. The CDR3 sequence is CASSASGQLNTEAFF. The CDR3 bases are TGTGCCAGCAGCGCGTCGGGACAACTGAACACTGAAGCTTTCTTT.

This CDR3 is CASLPGLVWAASTDTQYF. The CDR3 DNA is TGCGCCAGCCTCCCGGGACTAGTCTGGGCCGCTAGCACAGATACGCAGTATTTT. The chain carries TRBV5-1 and TRBJ2-3; 8 bases are a match to TRBD2. Germline V CDR1 and CDR2: SGHRS, YFSETQ. V was clipped by 7 bases and J by 0 bases; unmatched bases: 16. The CDR3 contains 18 residues.

This chain joins TRBV6-1 and TRBJ1-5; 7 bases are shared with TRBD1. The CDR3 runs to 15 residues. Looked up from germline, CDR1 is MNHNS and CDR2 is SASEGT. V trimming: 3 bases; J trimming: 7 bases; junction bases outside the gene matches: 9. The CDR3 sequence: CASSEQEGAGQPQHF. The CDR3 nucleotides read TGTGCCAGCAGTGAGCAAGAGGGGGCAGGGCAGCCCCAGCATTTT.

This sequence joins TRBV25-1 and TRBJ2-5; D gene uncertain. The closer fit of TRBJ2-7 to the DNA end suggests the J call may be wrong. The germline V gene has CDR1 MGHDK and CDR2 SYGVNS. This CDR3 region has 12 residues. CDR3 region: CASSDLGYEQYF. For the CDR3, the DNA is TGTGCCAGCAGTGACCTAGGCTACGAGCAGTACTTC.

The V gene is TRBV10-3, the J gene TRBJ2-5; 7 bases match TRBD1. Trimming cost V 4 bases and J 3 bases; bases outside gene matches: 5. CDR1 is ENHRY, CDR2 SYGVKD, per germline. CDR3 length: 14 residues. Written as DNA, the CDR3 is TGTGCCATCAGTGGTGGGACAGTTGAAGAGACCCAGTACTTC. Translating it yields CAISGGTVEETQYF.

This chain connects TRBV5-1 to TRBJ1-1, with a tentative D call TRBD1 (6 bases). CDR1 and CDR2 (germline): SGHRS, YFSETQ. Trimming removed 4 bases from V and 6 bases from J, with 19 bases in between. The CDR3 runs to 15 residues. CDR3 in DNA: TGCGCCAGCAGCGCACGACAGGAGGTCTCATCTGAAGCTTTCTTT. Translation gives CASSARQEVSSEAFF.

This clone has just one count. The CDR3 here is CASSRVAGQETQYF. The CDR3 nucleotides read TGTGCCAGCTCCCGGGTTGCGGGGCAAGAGACCCAGTACTTC. This rearrangement joins TRBV18 to TRBJ2-5; weak D call: TRBD2 (6 bases). V dropped 6 bases and J dropped 2 bases, with 13 bases sitting between them. CDR3 length: 14 residues. The germline V gene has CDR1 KGHSH and CDR2 LQKENI.

The CDR3 sequence: CASSTPDRGATNEKLFF. DNA for the CDR3: TGTGCCAGTAGTACGCCGGACAGGGGGGCAACTAATGAAAAACTGTTTTTT. This chain joins TRBV19 and TRBJ1-4; 10 nucleotides match TRBD1. CDR3 length: 17 residues. With 4 bases clipped from V and 0 bases from J, the junction kept 5 bases outside the gene matches. The V gene's germline CDR1 is LNHDA and CDR2 SQIVND (reference sequence).

The chain joins TRBV4-2 to TRBJ1-2; maybe TRBD1 (5 bases). The V gene's germline CDR1 is LGHNA and CDR2 YNFKEQ. The CDR3 extends over 16 amino acids. Trimming shortened V by 4 bases and J by 5 bases, and 20 bases separated the two germline ends. The CDR3, as DNA: TGTGCCAGCAGCCCAACGTCGGGCGGGAAGGGGTATGGCTACACCTTC. Protein sequence: CASSPTSGGKGYGYTF.

This clone was seen a single time. The junction differs from germline at one of its ends, possibly a read error. This rearrangement joins TRBV7-7 to TRBJ2-2, with 10 bases identical to TRBD2. Per the germline V gene, CDR1 is SSHAT and CDR2 is FNYEAQ (reference sequence). The CDR3 is made up of 17 amino acids. CDR3 residues: CASSLRASGGNTGELFF. CDR3 DNA sequence: TGTGCTAGCAGCTTAAGGGCTAGCGGGGGGAACACCGGGGAGCTGTTTTTT.

The CDR3 protein is CASRRLAGGSNEQFF. Here the CDR3 DNA reads TGTGCCAGCAGGCGACTAGCGGGGGGAAGCAATGAGCAGTTCTTC. The chain recombines TRBV7-9 with TRBJ2-1, with 13 bases aligning to TRBD2. Trimming at V came to 6 bases and at J to 6 bases, leaving 5 bases not matched to a gene. The CDR3 has 15 residues. Germline V gene sequence: CDR1 SEHNR, CDR2 FQNEAQ (reference sequence).

This chain links TRBV9 with TRBJ2-2, with TRBD1 matching over 11 bases. V lost 0 bases, J lost 6 bases, and 7 bases stayed unmatched. Germline values: CDR1 SGDLS, CDR2 YYNGEE. The CDR3 has 17 residues. CDR3 region: CASSVASGQGAPGELFF. DNA for the CDR3: TGTGCCAGCAGCGTAGCCTCCGGACAGGGGGCGCCCGGGGAGCTGTTTTTT.

This chain connects TRBV5-1 to TRBJ1-2, with TRBD1 matching 7 bases. This CDR3 has 15 amino acids. Per germline, CDR1 SGHRS and CDR2 YFSETQ. V lost 0 bases, J lost 2 bases, and 4 bases stayed unmatched. DNA for the CDR3: TGCGCCAGCAGCTTGGCCCCACAGGGGAACTATGGCTACACCTTC. This sequence encodes CASSLAPQGNYGYTF.

The rearrangement links TRBV12-5 to TRBJ2-1; perhaps TRBD2 as D (6 bases). CDR1 is LGHNT and CDR2 is FRNRAP in the germline V gene. Trimming stripped 7 bases from V and 7 bases from J, with 17 bases between. This CDR3 has 14 amino acids. CDR3 region: CASADRPGVNEQFF. CDR3 DNA: TGTGCTAGTGCCGACCGGCCGGGGGTAAATGAGCAGTTCTTC.

The chain has TRBV29-1 and TRBJ2-5; TRBD1 agrees at 7 bases. The J call may be mistaken, given a closer DNA end match to TRBJ2-7. The CDR3 is 14 residues long. Germline CDR1 and CDR2: SQVTM and ANQGSEA. As DNA, the CDR3 is TGCAGCGTTGAAGTAGGGTGGGACAGAGGCGAGCAGTACTTC. The encoded protein is CSVEVGWDRGEQYF.

The chain links TRBV6-5 to TRBJ2-7, with TRBD1 as a possible D gene (5 bases). Per germline, CDR1 MNHEY and CDR2 SVGAGI. Trimming took 2 bases from V and 6 from J, leaving 14 bases between them. This CDR3 region has 14 residues. As DNA, the CDR3 is TGTGCCAGCAGTTACGTTAGAGGACAACCCGAGCAGTACTTC. It translates to CASSYVRGQPEQYF.

The chain recombines TRBV27 with TRBJ1-1, with 9 bases identical to TRBD1. The CDR3 extends over 16 amino acids. V was pared by 5 bases and J by 1 base, with 8 bases of the junction left unmatched. The germline V gene has CDR1 MNHEY and CDR2 SMNVEV (reference sequence). The DNA of the CDR3 is TGTGCCAGCAGTCCGTTGAACAGGGGGCGGAACACTGAAGCTTTCTTT. This sequence encodes CASSPLNRGRNTEAFF.

This chain uses TRBV6-5 with TRBJ1-5; D remains ambiguous. Trimming left V 4 bases short and J 6 bases short, with 4 bases between. The CDR3 extends over 11 amino acids. The germline V gene encodes CDR1 MNHEY and CDR2 SVGAGI. The CDR3 loop is CASSSGQPQHF. CDR3 sequence (DNA): TGTGCCAGCAGTTCGGGTCAGCCCCAGCATTTT.

The chain links TRBV13 to TRBJ2-7, with D possibly being TRBD2 (7 bases). Germline V gene data show CDR1 as PRHDT and CDR2 as FYEKMQ (reference sequence). Trimming took off 1 base at V and 1 base at J, with 23 bases between the two ends. This CDR3 region has 19 residues. The chain's CDR3 is CASSLVGGFGGRISYEQYF. The CDR3 nucleotides read TGTGCCAGCAGCTTAGTCGGTGGGTTCGGGGGGCGAATTTCCTACGAGCAGTACTTC.

This clone was counted a single time. This rearrangement joins TRBV9 to TRBJ1-2; 11 positions match TRBD1. The CDR3 length is 16 residues. Germline V gene sequence: CDR1 SGDLS, CDR2 YYNGEE. V lost 3 bases and J lost 0; bases outside the gene matches: 4. CDR3 residues: CASSGGTGGTNYGYTF. CDR3 nucleotides: TGTGCCAGCAGCGGCGGGACAGGGGGGACTAACTATGGCTACACCTTC.

The gene calls are TRBV7-8 and TRBJ2-5; D gene uncertain. The J call may not be correct, given that the DNA end is closer to TRBJ2-7. Germline V gene data show CDR1 as SGHVS and CDR2 as FQNEAQ. CDR3 length: 14 amino acids. The DNA for the CDR3 is TGTGCCAGCAGCTTAGTTCTGCTGGGCTACGAGCAGTACTTC. It yields the protein CASSLVLLGYEQYF.

This clone was recorded a few times. The chain recombines TRBV4-1 with TRBJ1-2; D unresolved. Trimming cost V 0 bases and J 3 bases, with 8 bases left between them. CDR1 is MGHRA, CDR2 YSYEKL, per germline. The CDR3 loop spans 14 amino acids. CDR3 in amino acids: CASSQDRLDYGYTF. The CDR3 DNA follows: TGCGCCAGCAGCCAAGACCGACTAGACTATGGCTACACCTTC.

V usage is TRBV5-1 and J usage is TRBJ2-1; possibly TRBD1 for D (5 bases). CDR3 length equals 19 residues. CDR1 is SGHRS, CDR2 YFSETQ, per germline. Trimming pared 4 bases from V and 0 bases from J, leaving 23 bases between. Here the CDR3 reads CASSLTSPMPGISYNEQFF. The CDR3 bases are TGCGCCAGCAGCCTGACTTCACCTATGCCAGGGATCTCCTACAATGAGCAGTTCTTC.

The chain is built from TRBV27 and TRBJ2-7; 9 nucleotides line up with TRBD2. V trimming: 6 bases; J trimming: 4 bases; junction bases outside the gene matches: 13. Germline assignment: CDR1 MNHEY and CDR2 SMNVEV (reference sequence). This CDR3 spans 16 amino acids. CDR3 region: CASREKRGDRYYEQYF. In nucleotides, the CDR3 is TGTGCCAGCAGGGAGAAGCGGGGGGACCGTTATTACGAGCAGTACTTC.

The V gene is TRBV2, the J gene TRBJ1-5; TRBD1 aligns across 9 bases. V lost 7 bases, J lost 2 bases, and 15 bases stayed unmatched. Germline V gene lookup returns CDR1 SNHLY and CDR2 FYNNEI. There are 18 residues in the CDR3. Here the CDR3 reads CASKGDREKQLRNQPQHF. In nucleotides, the CDR3 is TGTGCCAGCAAGGGGGACAGGGAAAAACAACTCCGCAATCAGCCCCAGCATTTT. The full variable domain, rest sourced from reference TRBV2 and TRBJ1-5, is EPEVTQTPSHQVTQMGQEVILRCVPISNHLYFYWYRQILGQKVEFLVSFYNNEISEKSEIFDDQFSVERPDGSNFTLKIRSTKLEDSAMYFCASKGDREKQLRNQPQHFGDGTRLSIL.

This chain connects TRBV19 to TRBJ2-7; 8 bases line up with TRBD2. Losses at the gene ends were 6 bases for V and 2 bases for J; bases not matched to a gene: 12. Germline V gene data show CDR1 as LNHDA and CDR2 as SQIVND (reference sequence). This CDR3 comprises 16 residues. The CDR3 nucleotides read TGTGCCAGTAGCCGCACCGGGACTAGTATGGCCTACGAGCAGTACTTC. It translates to CASSRTGTSMAYEQYF.

This rearrangement joins TRBV7-6 to TRBJ2-7, with D possibly TRBD1 on 7 matching bases. Germline lookup yields CDR1 SGHVS and CDR2 FNYEAQ. The CDR3 runs to 16 residues. V was trimmed by 5 bases and J by 6 bases, leaving 23 bases between them. For the CDR3, the DNA is TGTGCCAGCAGCACTTTCAATTCAGGGGGGCAAGGCGAGCAGTACTTC. As protein: CASSTFNSGGQGEQYF.